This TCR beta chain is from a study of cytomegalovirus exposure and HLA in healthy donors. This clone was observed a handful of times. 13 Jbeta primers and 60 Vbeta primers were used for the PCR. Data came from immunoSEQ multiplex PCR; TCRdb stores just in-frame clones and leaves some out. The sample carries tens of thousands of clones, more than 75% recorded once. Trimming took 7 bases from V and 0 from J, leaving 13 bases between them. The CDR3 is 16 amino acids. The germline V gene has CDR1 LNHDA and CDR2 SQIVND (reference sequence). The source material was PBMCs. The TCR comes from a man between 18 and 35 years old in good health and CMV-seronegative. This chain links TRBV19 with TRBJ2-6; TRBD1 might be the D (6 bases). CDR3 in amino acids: CASNRVPSSGANVLTF. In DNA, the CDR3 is TGTGCCAGTAACAGGGTGCCGAGCTCTGGGGCCAACGTCCTGACTTTC. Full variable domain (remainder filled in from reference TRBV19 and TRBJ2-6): DGGITQSPKYLFRKEGQNVTLSCEQNLNHDAMYWYRQDPGQGLRLIYYSQIVNDFQKGDIAEGYSVSREKKESFPLTVTSAQKNPTAFYLCASNRVPSSGANVLTFGAGSRLTVL.